This T cell receptor (beta chain) originates from a study of cytomegalovirus exposure and HLA in healthy donors. With respect to this clone: Antigen unknown.

Trimming shortened V by 4 bases and J by 7 bases, and 11 bases separated the two germline ends. This CDR3 is 14 amino acids long. CDR1 and CDR2 from the germline V gene are MGHDK and SYGVNS. A multiplex PCR was run with 60 Vbeta primers and 13 Jbeta primers. Authors' analysis steps: There were 70 million to 95 million unique TCR beta chains by a later count, and approximately 12 million of them were shared. TCRdb keeps only in-frame clones here, not all; method: immunoSEQ multiplex PCR. For V, J and clone size, that table is used; D and trimming come from the DNA. The sample records 63,000 or so clones, around 75% being singletons. Study-level results: When the data were analyzed later, several of the most significant clusters appeared to be linked to common viral pathogens. A later analysis linked a missense variant in DCLRE1C to the trimming of TCR beta V and J genes.

The TCR was taken from a woman in her twenties or thirties in good health and CMV-seropositive. The source material was PBMCs. V is TRBV25-1 and J is TRBJ1-6; D uncertain. CDR3 in amino acids: CASSGNSRNSPLHF. The CDR3 DNA sequence: TGTGCCAGCAGTGGAAACTCCAGGAATTCACCCCTCCACTTT.